These 27 T cell receptor beta chains originate from one sample sequenced in a study of blood T cell repertoires in COVID-19. Clones were sequenced by immunoSEQ multiplex PCR, and TCRdb holds only the in-frame ones, with some missing. The repertoire holds 56,000 or so clones, with around four fifths as singletons. The sample taken for sequencing was peripheral blood. The receptors originated from a man in his forties or fifties with acute or convalescent COVID-19.

The sample holds a few counts of this clone. The chain carries TRBV9 and TRBJ1-3; D is ambiguous. The CDR3 runs 17 residues. Germline V gene sequence: CDR1 SGDLS, CDR2 YYNGEE. The V end was cut by 0 bases, the J end by 0 bases, with 13 bases between. This chain's CDR3 is CASSVAAGGLSGNTIYF. DNA of the CDR3: TGTGCCAGCAGCGTAGCGGCAGGAGGACTCTCTGGAAACACCATATATTTT.

The chain links TRBV5-5 to TRBJ1-1; D possibly corresponds to TRBD1 (6 bases). CDR3 length: 17 residues. Trimming stripped 3 bases from V and 3 bases from J, with 21 bases between. In germline, CDR1 is SGHKS, CDR2 YYEKEE (reference sequence). As DNA, the CDR3 is TGTGCCAGCAGCTCCACTTCAGGGGTCTTGAAGTACACTGAAGCTTTCTTT. The encoded protein is CASSSTSGVLKYTEAFF.

The V call is TRBV28, the J call TRBJ2-5, with a tentative D call TRBD2 (6 bases). Trimming removed 5 bases from V and 3 bases from J, with 13 bases in between. CDR1 MDHEN and CDR2 SYDVKM come from the germline V gene. The CDR3 totals 14 residues. The CDR3: CASSPQRVEETQYF. DNA of the CDR3: TGTGCCAGCAGTCCCCAGCGGGTCGAAGAGACCCAGTACTTC.

The V gene is TRBV13, the J gene TRBJ1-3; weak D call: TRBD1 (6 bases). CDR3 length equals 15 residues. Germline assignment: CDR1 PRHDT and CDR2 FYEKMQ (reference sequence). The V end lost 5 bases, the J end lost 2 bases, and 13 bases lay between the germline ends. CDR3 region: CASSPGGGPGNTIYF. The CDR3 bases are TGTGCCAGCAGCCCTGGGGGGGGGCCTGGAAACACCATATATTTT.

The V call is TRBV7-8, the J call TRBJ1-3; the D is unclear. CDR1 is SGHVS and CDR2 is FQNEAQ in the germline V gene. With 5 bases removed from V and 0 bases from J, the gap between germline ends came to 14 bases. CDR3 length equals 16 residues. The chain's CDR3 is CASSLYRVPSGNTIYF. In DNA form, the CDR3 reads TGTGCCAGCAGCCTTTACCGGGTTCCCTCTGGAAACACCATATATTTT. Filled out from reference TRBV7-8 and TRBJ1-3, the complete variable domain reads GAGVSQSPRYKVAKRGQDVALRCDPISGHVSLFWYQQALGQGPEFLTYFQNEAQLDKSGLPSDRFFAERPEGSVSTLKIQRTQQEDSAVYLCASSLYRVPSGNTIYFGEGSWLTVV.

With respect to this clone: The same CDR3 arises from other DNA sequences in this sample as well. The chain carries TRBV11-2 and TRBJ1-2; tentative D call: TRBD1 (5 bases). V was clipped by 1 base and J by 4 bases, with 10 bases between them. The CDR3 has 14 residues. Germline-derived CDR1 and CDR2 are SGHAT and FQNNGV. The chain's CDR3 is CASSLGPQGYGYTF. DNA for the CDR3: TGTGCCAGCAGCTTAGGCCCGCAGGGCTATGGCTACACCTTC.

The chain is built from TRBV7-9 and TRBJ2-7; tentatively, D is TRBD2 (5 bases). Germline CDR1 reads SEHNR; CDR2 reads FQNEAQ (reference sequence). V lost 6 bases to trimming and J lost 0 bases, with 9 bases between them. CDR3 length: 13 amino acids. The CDR3 sequence: CASSRSVSYEQYF. CDR3 bases: TGTGCCAGCAGTCGTAGCGTCTCCTACGAGCAGTACTTC.

The chain links TRBV11-2 to TRBJ2-7; 7 bases are a match to TRBD1. After removal of 6 bases from V and 0 bases from J, the junction contained 8 bases not matched to a gene. The CDR3 contains 15 residues. Germline V gene data show CDR1 as SGHAT and CDR2 as FQNNGV. The CDR3 sequence: CASSTTGKGSYEQYF. The CDR3 DNA reads TGTGCCAGCAGTACGACAGGGAAGGGCTCCTACGAGCAGTACTTC.

This chain connects TRBV7-3 to TRBJ2-2; 11 positions match TRBD2. V trimming: 3 bases; J trimming: 7 bases; junction bases outside the gene matches: 7. This CDR3 region has 16 residues. CDR1 is SGHTA, CDR2 FQGTGA, per germline. The CDR3 is CASSFWLAGGHGELFF. In nucleotides, the CDR3 is TGTGCCAGCAGCTTCTGGCTAGCGGGAGGTCACGGGGAGCTGTTTTTT.

This chain joins TRBV5-1 and TRBJ2-3; no definite D call. Germline CDR1 SGHRS, CDR2 YFSETQ. This CDR3 is built from 14 residues. The ends were cut back, 0 bases at V and 3 bases at J, with 8 bases in the middle. The CDR3 protein is CASSLVSTTDTQYF. The CDR3 region has the DNA TGCGCCAGCAGCTTGGTTAGTACGACAGATACGCAGTATTTT.

The chain carries TRBV2 and TRBJ1-1; 9 bases are shared with TRBD1. This CDR3 is 16 amino acids long. The germline gives CDR1 SNHLY, CDR2 FYNNEI. With V trimmed by 6 bases and J by 3 bases, 11 bases remained unmatched. The CDR3 loop is CASRRVPRTGDTEAFF. The CDR3 DNA is TGTGCCAGCAGGCGTGTCCCCAGGACAGGGGACACTGAAGCTTTCTTT.

This chain joins TRBV5-1 and TRBJ2-3; D perhaps matches TRBD1 (6 bases). The CDR3 consists of 14 residues. Germline lookup yields CDR1 SGHRS and CDR2 YFSETQ. Trimming shortened V by 5 bases and J by 2 bases, and 12 bases separated the two germline ends. For the CDR3, the DNA is TGCGCCAGCAGTTACGGACAGCCCACAGATACGCAGTATTTT. This sequence encodes CASSYGQPTDTQYF.

This chain joins TRBV30 and TRBJ2-4; no clear D. Trimming stripped 1 base from V and 0 bases from J, with 10 bases between. CDR1 is GTSNPN, CDR2 SVGIG, per germline (reference sequence). CDR3 length equals 15 residues. CDR3 in DNA: TGTGCCTGGAGTGGCAGTCCGCTAGCCAAAAACATTCAGTACTTC. Protein sequence: CAWSGSPLAKNIQYF.

The chain links TRBV7-2 to TRBJ1-6; D call uncertain. Trimming stripped 8 bases from V and 10 bases from J, with 15 bases between. This CDR3 contains 13 residues. Germline-derived CDR1 and CDR2 are SGHTA and FQGNSA. CDR3 residues: CASQREVGSPLHF. CDR3 DNA: TGTGCCAGCCAAAGGGAGGTTGGCTCACCCCTCCACTTT.

The gene calls are TRBV2 and TRBJ1-5, with D hard to call. Trimming left V 4 bases short and J 4 bases short, with 8 bases between. The CDR3 loop spans 13 amino acids. In germline, CDR1 is SNHLY, CDR2 FYNNEI. CDR3 region: CASSGDINQPQHF. The CDR3 DNA follows: TGTGCCAGCAGTGGTGACATAAATCAGCCCCAGCATTTT.

The chain is built from TRBV2 and TRBJ1-5; D gene uncertain. The germline gives CDR1 SNHLY, CDR2 FYNNEI. The CDR3 sequence is 14 residues long. Trimming removed 2 bases from V and 0 bases from J, with 5 bases in between. The CDR3 nucleotides are TGTGCCAGCAGTGAAACAGATAGCAATCAGCCCCAGCATTTT. Its translation: CASSETDSNQPQHF.

The chain uses TRBV10-2 and TRBJ1-1; 8 bases are a match to TRBD1. Germline-derived CDR1 and CDR2 are WSHSY and SAAADI. V lost 7 bases to trimming and J lost 8 bases; unmatched junction nucleotides: 9. The CDR3 consists of 13 residues. The CDR3 DNA reads as TGCGCCAGCAAAGAACAGGGGGGGAGAGAAGCTTTCTTT. The encoded protein is CASKEQGGREAFF.

The chain uses TRBV3-1 (or the pseudogene TRBV3-2) and TRBJ2-1; TRBD2 matches at 8 bases. V gave up 1 base and J gave up 4 bases; unmatched junction bases: 6. This CDR3 spans 16 amino acids. Germline lookup yields CDR1 LGHDT and CDR2 YNNKEL (reference sequence). This chain's CDR3 is CASSQVGGGGYNEQFF. The DNA for the CDR3 is TGTGCCAGCAGCCAAGTCGGGGGGGGAGGATACAATGAGCAGTTCTTC.

The rearrangement links TRBV13 to TRBJ1-2; D remains ambiguous. CDR3 length: 13 amino acids. Germline CDR1 reads PRHDT; CDR2 reads FYEKMQ (reference sequence). V shed 4 bases and J shed 14 bases, with 20 bases lying between them. The CDR3 nucleotides are TGTGCCAGCAGCTCCCAATACTACTCCCACTGGACCTTC. Amino acids: CASSSQYYSHWTF. Supplemented by reference TRBV13 and TRBJ1-2, the full variable domain reads AAGVIQSPRHLIKEKRETATLKCYPIPRHDTVYWYQQGPGQDPQFLISFYEKMQSDKGSIPDRFSAQQFSDYHSELNMSSLELGDSALYFCASSSQYYSHWTFGSGTRLTVV.

This clone occurred a few times. This chain joins TRBV7-2 and TRBJ2-5; tentative D call: TRBD2 (6 bases). Germline V gene sequence: CDR1 SGHTA, CDR2 FQGNSA. The CDR3 is 13 residues long. The V end lost 5 bases, the J end lost 4 bases, and 11 bases lay between the germline ends. The CDR3, as DNA: TGTGCCAGCAGCCCGCGACTAGGAGAGACCCAGTACTTC. Translated: CASSPRLGETQYF. Filled out from reference TRBV7-2 and TRBJ2-5, the complete variable domain reads GAGVSQSPSNKVTEKGKDVELRCDPISGHTALYWYRQSLGQGLEFLIYFQGNSAPDKSGLPSDRFSAERTGGSVSTLTIQRTQQEDSAVYLCASSPRLGETQYFGPGTRLLVL.

V usage is TRBV12-3 or TRBV12-4 and J usage is TRBJ2-2, with D uncertain. This CDR3 has 12 amino acids. Deletions cut 3 bases from V and 9 bases from J, with 8 bases between. CDR3 region: CASSFPGRELFF. The CDR3 nucleotides read TGTGCCAGCAGTTTCCCCGGTCGGGAGCTGTTTTTT.

The V gene is TRBV10-1, the J gene TRBJ2-1; the D is unclear. From germline, CDR1 is WNHNN and CDR2 SYGVQD (reference sequence). The CDR3 is made up of 11 amino acids. The ends were cut back, 0 bases at V and 8 bases at J, with 2 bases in the middle. The CDR3 region is CASSESDEQFF. The CDR3 DNA sequence: TGCGCCAGCAGTGAGTCCGATGAGCAGTTCTTC.

The chain employs TRBV6-5 and TRBJ2-1, with D possibly TRBD2 on 7 matching bases. V was cut by 11 bases and J by 1 base, with 15 bases left in between. The germline V gene has CDR1 MNHEY and CDR2 SVGAGI. The CDR3 sequence is 14 residues long. The CDR3 DNA follows: TGTGCCGCCCGGGGGGCTGTTTCCTACAATGAGCAGTTCTTC. Its translation: CAARGAVSYNEQFF.

The rearrangement uses TRBV10-3 and TRBJ2-1; D may be TRBD2 (5 bases). V was cut by 6 bases and J by 6 bases, with 15 bases left in between. Germline V gene sequence: CDR1 ENHRY, CDR2 SYGVKD. The CDR3 totals 14 residues. As DNA, the CDR3 is TGTGCCATCAGCCCTGAGGGTTTGGGCAATGAGCAGTTCTTC. Encoded protein: CAISPEGLGNEQFF.

The rearrangement uses TRBV30 and TRBJ1-2; 7 bases agree with TRBD1. Trimming at V came to 2 bases and at J to 8 bases, leaving 5 bases not matched to a gene. CDR3 length: 12 amino acids. Per germline, CDR1 GTSNPN and CDR2 SVGIG (reference sequence). The CDR3 DNA sequence: TGTGCCTGGAGTTTTACAGGGGACGGCTACACCTTC. Translation: CAWSFTGDGYTF.

This clone was counted a few times. CDR3 protein: CAITLVASPRTGLNQPQHF. The DNA for the CDR3 is TGTGCCATCACCCTAGTAGCGTCCCCCCGGACAGGCCTTAATCAGCCCCAGCATTTT. The rearrangement uses TRBV10-3 and TRBJ1-5, with 7 positions matching TRBD1. CDR1 and CDR2 (germline): ENHRY, SYGVKD. CDR3 size: 19 residues. V lost 7 bases and J lost 4; bases outside the gene matches: 22.

V gene TRBV28 combines with J gene TRBJ1-2; D unresolved. CDR1 and CDR2 (germline): MDHEN, SYDVKM. V lost 5 bases to trimming and J lost 5 bases, with 12 bases between them. CDR3 size: 13 residues. This CDR3 reads CASSSTEAYGYTF. CDR3 nucleotides: TGTGCCAGCAGTAGTACAGAAGCTTATGGCTACACCTTC.